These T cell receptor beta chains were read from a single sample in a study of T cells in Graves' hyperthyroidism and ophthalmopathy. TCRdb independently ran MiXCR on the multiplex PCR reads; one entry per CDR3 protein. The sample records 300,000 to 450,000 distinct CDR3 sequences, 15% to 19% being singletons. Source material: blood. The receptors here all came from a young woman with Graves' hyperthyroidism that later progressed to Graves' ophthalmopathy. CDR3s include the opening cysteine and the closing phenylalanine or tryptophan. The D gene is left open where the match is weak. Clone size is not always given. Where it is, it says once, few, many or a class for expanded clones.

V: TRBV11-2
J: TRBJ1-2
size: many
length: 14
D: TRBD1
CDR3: CASSPFIRGYGYTF
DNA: TGTGCCAGCAGCCCGTTCATCAGGGGGTATGGCTACACCTTC

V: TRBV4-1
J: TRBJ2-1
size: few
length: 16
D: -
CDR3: CASSQQLAASYNEQFF
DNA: TGCGCCAGCAGCCAACAGTTAGCGGCCTCCTACAATGAGCAGTTCTTC

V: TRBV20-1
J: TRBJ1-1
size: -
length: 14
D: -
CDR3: CSASITRGNTEAFF
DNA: TGCAGTGCTAGCATTACGAGGGGGAACACTGAAGCTTTCTTT

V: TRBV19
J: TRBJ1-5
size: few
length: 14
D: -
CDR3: CASSIEQGNQPQHF
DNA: TGTGCCAGTAGTATAGAACAGGGCAATCAGCCCCAGCATTTT

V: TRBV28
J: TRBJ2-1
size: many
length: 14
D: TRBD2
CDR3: CASRLSGRANEQFF
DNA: TGTGCCAGCAGATTAAGCGGGAGGGCAAATGAGCAGTTCTTC

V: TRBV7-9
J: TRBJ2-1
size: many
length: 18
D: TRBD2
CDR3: CASSQLRTSGDLRNEQFF
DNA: TGTGCCAGCAGCCAGCTCCGGACTAGCGGGGATCTGCGCAATGAGCAGTTCTTC

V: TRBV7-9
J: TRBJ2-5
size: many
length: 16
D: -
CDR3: CASSLAESGGEETQYF
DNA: TGTGCCAGCAGCTTGGCCGAAAGCGGAGGGGAAGAGACCCAGTACTTC

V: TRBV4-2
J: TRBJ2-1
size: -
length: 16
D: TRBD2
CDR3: CASSQERQRGYNEQFF
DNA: TGTGCCAGCAGCCAAGAAAGGCAGCGGGGTTACAATGAGCAGTTCTTC

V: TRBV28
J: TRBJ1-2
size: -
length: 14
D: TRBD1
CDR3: CASSSEGALKGYTF
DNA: TGTGCCAGCAGTTCAGAGGGGGCGCTTAAGGGCTACACCTTC

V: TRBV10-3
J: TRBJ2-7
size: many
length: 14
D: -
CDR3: CAISESGPSYEQYF
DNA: TGTGCCATCAGTGAGTCGGGCCCATCCTACGAGCAGTACTTC

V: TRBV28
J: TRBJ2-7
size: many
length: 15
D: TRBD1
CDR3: CASSPRTGLTYEQYF
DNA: TGTGCCAGCAGTCCCCGGACAGGGTTGACCTACGAGCAGTACTTC

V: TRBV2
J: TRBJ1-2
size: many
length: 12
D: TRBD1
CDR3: CASKQTGDGYTF
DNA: TGTGCCAGCAAGCAGACAGGGGATGGCTACACCTTC

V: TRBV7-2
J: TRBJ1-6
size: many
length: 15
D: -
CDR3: CASSLVEQWGSPLHF
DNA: TGTGCCAGCAGCTTAGTGGAACAGTGGGGTTCACCCCTCCACTTT

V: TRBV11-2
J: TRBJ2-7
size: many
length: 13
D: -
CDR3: CASSRGGAPLQYF
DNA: TGTGCCAGCAGTAGAGGGGGGGCACCGTTGCAGTACTTC

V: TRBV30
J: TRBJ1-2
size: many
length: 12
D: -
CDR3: CAWMTGSYGYTF
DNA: TGTGCCTGGATGACAGGTTCCTATGGCTACACCTTC

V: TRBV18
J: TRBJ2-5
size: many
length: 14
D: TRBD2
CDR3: CASSPAAGVETQYF
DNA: TGTGCCAGCTCACCAGCGGCGGGAGTAGAGACCCAGTACTTC

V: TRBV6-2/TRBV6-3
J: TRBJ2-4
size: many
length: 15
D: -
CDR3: CASSSRPIAKNIQYF
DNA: TGTGCCAGCAGTTCCAGACCCATAGCCAAAAACATTCAGTACTTC

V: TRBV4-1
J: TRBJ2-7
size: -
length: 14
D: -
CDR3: CASSQDIRAYEQYF
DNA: TGCGCCAGCAGCCAAGATATTAGGGCCTACGAGCAGTACTTC

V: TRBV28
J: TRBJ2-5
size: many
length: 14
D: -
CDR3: CASSLFPAEETQYF
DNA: TGTGCCAGCAGTCTTTTCCCGGCAGAAGAGACCCAGTACTTC

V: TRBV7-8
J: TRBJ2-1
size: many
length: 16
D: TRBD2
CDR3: CASSLIAGSKYNEQFF
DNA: TGTGCCAGCAGCTTAATAGCGGGATCCAAGTACAATGAGCAGTTCTTC

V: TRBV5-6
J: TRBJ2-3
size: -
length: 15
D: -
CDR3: CASSPSGRKEGTQYF
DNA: TGTGCCAGCAGCCCCTCGGGACGGAAAGAGGGTACGCAGTATTTT

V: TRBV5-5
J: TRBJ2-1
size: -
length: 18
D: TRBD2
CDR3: CASSPEGGRSSSYNEQFF
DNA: TGTGCCAGCAGCCCGGAGGGCGGGAGGTCCAGCTCCTACAATGAGCAGTTCTTC

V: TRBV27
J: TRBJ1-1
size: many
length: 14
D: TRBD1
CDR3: CASSHYTDRDEAFF
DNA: TGTGCCAGCAGCCATTATACGGACAGGGATGAAGCTTTCTTT

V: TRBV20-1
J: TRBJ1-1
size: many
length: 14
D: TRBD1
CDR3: CSAWPGQPNTEAFF
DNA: TGCAGTGCATGGCCGGGACAGCCGAACACTGAAGCTTTCTTT

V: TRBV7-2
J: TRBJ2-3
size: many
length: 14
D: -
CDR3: CASSFAHSTDTQYF
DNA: TGTGCCAGCAGCTTTGCCCACAGCACAGATACGCAGTATTTT

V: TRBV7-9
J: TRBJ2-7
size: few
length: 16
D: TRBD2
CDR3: CASSGGFLAGTYEQYF
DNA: TGTGCCAGCAGTGGGGGGTTTCTAGCGGGGACCTACGAGCAGTACTTC

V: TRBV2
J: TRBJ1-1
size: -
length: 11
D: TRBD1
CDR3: CASRDRAEAFF
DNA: TGTGCCAGCCGGGACAGGGCTGAAGCTTTCTTT

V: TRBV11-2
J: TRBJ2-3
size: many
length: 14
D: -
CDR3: CASSPLKFTDTQYF
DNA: TGTGCCAGCAGCCCTCTTAAGTTCACAGATACGCAGTATTTT

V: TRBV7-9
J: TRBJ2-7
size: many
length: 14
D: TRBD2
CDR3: CASSRTSGVGEQYF
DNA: TGTGCCAGCAGCCGGACTAGCGGAGTTGGGGAGCAGTACTTC

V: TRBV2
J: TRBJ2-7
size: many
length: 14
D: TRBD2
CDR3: CASTGTSGTYEQYF
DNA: TGTGCCAGCACTGGGACTAGCGGGACCTACGAGCAGTACTTC

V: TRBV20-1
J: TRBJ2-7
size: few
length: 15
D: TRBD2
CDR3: CSASSASGGNYEQYF
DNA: TGCAGTGCTAGTAGCGCTAGCGGAGGGAACTACGAGCAGTACTTC